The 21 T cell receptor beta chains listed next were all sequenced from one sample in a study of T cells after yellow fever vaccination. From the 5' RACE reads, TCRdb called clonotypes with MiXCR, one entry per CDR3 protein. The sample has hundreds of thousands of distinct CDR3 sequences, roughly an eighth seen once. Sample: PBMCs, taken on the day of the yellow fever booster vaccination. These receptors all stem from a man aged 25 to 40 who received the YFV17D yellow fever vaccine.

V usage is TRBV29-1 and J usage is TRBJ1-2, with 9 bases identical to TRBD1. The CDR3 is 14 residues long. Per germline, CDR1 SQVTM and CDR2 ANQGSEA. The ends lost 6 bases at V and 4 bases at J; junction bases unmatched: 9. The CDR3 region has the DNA TGCAGCGTCGACCGACAGGGGGAAGGCTATGGCTACACCTTC. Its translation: CSVDRQGEGYGYTF.

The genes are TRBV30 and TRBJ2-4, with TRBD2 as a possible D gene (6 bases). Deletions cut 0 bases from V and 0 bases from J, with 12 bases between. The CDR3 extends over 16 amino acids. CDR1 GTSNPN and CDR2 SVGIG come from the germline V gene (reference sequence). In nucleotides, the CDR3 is TGTGCCTGGAGTGTACGGGTAGCGGCAGCCAAAAACATTCAGTACTTC. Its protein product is CAWSVRVAAAKNIQYF.

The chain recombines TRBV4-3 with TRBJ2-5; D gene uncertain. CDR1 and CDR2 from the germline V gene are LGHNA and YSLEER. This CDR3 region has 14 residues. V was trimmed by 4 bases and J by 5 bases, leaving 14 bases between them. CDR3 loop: CASSRSHWAETQYF. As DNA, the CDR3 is TGCGCCAGCAGCCGGTCCCATTGGGCTGAGACCCAGTACTTC.

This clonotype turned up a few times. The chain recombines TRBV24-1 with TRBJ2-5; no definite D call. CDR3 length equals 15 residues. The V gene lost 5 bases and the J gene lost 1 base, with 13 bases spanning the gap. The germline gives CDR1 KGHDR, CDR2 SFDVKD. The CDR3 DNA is TGTGCCACCAGTGCTCCATTTGGAACCCAAGAGACCCAGTACTTC. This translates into CATSAPFGTQETQYF.

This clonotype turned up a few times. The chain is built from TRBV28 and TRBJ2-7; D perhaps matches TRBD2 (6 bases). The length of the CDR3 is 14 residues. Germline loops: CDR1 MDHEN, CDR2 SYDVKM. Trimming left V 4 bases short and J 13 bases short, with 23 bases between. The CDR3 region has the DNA TGTGCCAGCAGTTCCAGGGAGGTAGTCTTACAGAATTACTTC. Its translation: CASSSREVVLQNYF.

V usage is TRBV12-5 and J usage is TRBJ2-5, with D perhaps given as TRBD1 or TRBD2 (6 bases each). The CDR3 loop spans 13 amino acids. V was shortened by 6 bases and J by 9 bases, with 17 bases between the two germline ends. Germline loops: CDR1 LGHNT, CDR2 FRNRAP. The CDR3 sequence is CASGDDRRVAQYF. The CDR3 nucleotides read TGTGCTAGTGGCGATGACAGGAGGGTCGCCCAGTACTTC.

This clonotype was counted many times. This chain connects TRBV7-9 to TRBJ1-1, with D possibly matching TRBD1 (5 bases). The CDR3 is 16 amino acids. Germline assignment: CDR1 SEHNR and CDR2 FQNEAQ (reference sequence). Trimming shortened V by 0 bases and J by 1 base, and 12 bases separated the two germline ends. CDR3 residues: CASSLAGEGANTEAFF. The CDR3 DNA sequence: TGTGCCAGCAGCTTAGCGGGGGAAGGGGCGAACACTGAAGCTTTCTTT. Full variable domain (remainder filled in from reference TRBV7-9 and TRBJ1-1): DTGVSQNPRHKITKRGQNVTFRCDPISEHNRLYWYRQTLGQGPEFLTYFQNEAQLEKSRLLSDRFSAERPKGSFSTLEIQRTEQGDSAMYLCASSLAGEGANTEAFFGQGTRLTVV.

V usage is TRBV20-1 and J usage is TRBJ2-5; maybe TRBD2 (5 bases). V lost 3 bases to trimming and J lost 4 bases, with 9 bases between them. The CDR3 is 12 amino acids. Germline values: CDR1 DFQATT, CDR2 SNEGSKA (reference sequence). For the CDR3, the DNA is TGCAGTGCTAGCCCCGCGGGAGAGACCCAGTACTTC. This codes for CSASPAGETQYF.

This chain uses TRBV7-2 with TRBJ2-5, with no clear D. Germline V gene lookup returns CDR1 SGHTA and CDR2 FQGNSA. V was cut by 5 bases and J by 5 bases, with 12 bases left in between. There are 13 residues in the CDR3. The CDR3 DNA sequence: TGTGCCAGCAGCCCTAGGCAACGGGAGACCCAGTACTTC. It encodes CASSPRQRETQYF.

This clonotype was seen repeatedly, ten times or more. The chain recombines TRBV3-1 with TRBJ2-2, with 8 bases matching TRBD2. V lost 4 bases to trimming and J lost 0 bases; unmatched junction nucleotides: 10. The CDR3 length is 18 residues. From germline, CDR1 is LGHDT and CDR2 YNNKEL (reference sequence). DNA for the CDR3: TGTGCCAGCAGCCTAGGATCTAGCGGGCCTTCGAACACCGGGGAGCTGTTTTTT. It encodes CASSLGSSGPSNTGELFF. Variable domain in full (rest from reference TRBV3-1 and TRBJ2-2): DTAVSQTPKYLVTQMGNDKSIKCEQNLGHDTMYWYKQDSKKFLKIMFSYNNKELIINETVPNRFSPKSPDKAHLNLHINSLELGDSAVYFCASSLGSSGPSNTGELFFGEGSRLTVL.

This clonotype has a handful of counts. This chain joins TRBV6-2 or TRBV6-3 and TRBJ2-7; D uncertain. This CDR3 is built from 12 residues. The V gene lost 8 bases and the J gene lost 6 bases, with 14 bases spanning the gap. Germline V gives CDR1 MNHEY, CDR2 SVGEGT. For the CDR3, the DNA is TGTGCCAGCGCACCTCTCGGAGTCGAGCAGTACTTC. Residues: CASAPLGVEQYF.

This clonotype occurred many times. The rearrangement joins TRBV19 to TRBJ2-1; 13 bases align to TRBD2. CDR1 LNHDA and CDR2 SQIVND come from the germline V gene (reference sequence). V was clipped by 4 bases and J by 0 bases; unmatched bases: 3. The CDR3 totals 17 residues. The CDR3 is CASSRTSGRASYNEQFF. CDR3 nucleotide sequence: TGTGCCAGTAGTAGGACTAGCGGGAGAGCCTCCTACAATGAGCAGTTCTTC.

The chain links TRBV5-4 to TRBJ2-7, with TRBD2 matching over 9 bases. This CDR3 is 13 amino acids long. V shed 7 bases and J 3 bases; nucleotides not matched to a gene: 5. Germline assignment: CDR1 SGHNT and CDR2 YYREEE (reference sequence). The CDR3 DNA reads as TGTGCCAGCGCGAGTAGCGGGAGCTACGAGCAGTACTTC. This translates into CASASSGSYEQYF.

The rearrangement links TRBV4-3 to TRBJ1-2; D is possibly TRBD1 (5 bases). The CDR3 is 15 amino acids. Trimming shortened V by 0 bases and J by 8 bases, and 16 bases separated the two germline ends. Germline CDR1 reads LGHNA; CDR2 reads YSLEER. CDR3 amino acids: CASSQETRGIGGYTF. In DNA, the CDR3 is TGCGCCAGCAGCCAAGAAACCCGGGGGATTGGGGGCTACACCTTC.

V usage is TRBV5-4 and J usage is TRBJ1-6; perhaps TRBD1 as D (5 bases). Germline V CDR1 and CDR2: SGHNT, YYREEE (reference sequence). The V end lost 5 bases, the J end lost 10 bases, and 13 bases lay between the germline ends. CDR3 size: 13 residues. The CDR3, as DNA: TGTGCCAGCAGTTTCGTGAGGGGATCACCCCTCCACTTT. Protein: CASSFVRGSPLHF.

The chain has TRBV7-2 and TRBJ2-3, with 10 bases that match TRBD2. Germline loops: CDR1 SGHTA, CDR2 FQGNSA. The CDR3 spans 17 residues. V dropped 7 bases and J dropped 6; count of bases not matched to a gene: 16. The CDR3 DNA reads TGTGCCAGCACCCCCTCCCCGGGACTAGCGCTTTTGGATACGCAGTATTTT. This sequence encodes CASTPSPGLALLDTQYF.

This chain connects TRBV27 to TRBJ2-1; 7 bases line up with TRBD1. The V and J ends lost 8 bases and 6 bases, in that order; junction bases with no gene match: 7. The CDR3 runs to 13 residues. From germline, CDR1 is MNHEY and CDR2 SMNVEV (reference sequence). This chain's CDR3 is CASRQGQVNEQFF. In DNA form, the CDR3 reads TGTGCCAGCCGCCAAGGACAGGTCAATGAGCAGTTCTTC.

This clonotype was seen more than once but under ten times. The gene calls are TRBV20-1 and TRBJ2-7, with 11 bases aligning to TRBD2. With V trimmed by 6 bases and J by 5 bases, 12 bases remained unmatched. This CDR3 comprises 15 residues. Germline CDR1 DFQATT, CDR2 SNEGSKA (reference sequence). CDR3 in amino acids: CSAPKLAGAINEQYF. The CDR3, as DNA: TGCAGTGCGCCGAAACTAGCGGGAGCGATCAACGAGCAGTACTTC.

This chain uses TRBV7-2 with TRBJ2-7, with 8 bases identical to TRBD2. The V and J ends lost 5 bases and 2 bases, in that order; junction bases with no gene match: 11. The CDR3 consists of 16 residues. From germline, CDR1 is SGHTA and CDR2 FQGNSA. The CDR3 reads CASSTRGGSGPYEQYF. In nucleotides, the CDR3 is TGTGCCAGCAGCACCCGGGGGGGGTCTGGTCCCTACGAGCAGTACTTC.

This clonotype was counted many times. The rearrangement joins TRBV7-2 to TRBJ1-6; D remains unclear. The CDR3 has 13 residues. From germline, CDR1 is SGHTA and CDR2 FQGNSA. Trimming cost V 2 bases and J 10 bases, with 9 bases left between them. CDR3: CASSLLRESPLHF. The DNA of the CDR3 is TGTGCCAGCAGCTTATTGAGGGAATCACCCCTCCACTTT.

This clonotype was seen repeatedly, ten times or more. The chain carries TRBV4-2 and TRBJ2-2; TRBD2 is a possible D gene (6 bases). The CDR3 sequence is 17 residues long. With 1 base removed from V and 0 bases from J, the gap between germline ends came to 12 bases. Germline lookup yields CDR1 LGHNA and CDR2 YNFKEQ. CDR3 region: CASSQVGLASNTGELFF. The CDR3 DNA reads TGTGCCAGCAGCCAAGTGGGGCTAGCGTCGAACACCGGGGAGCTGTTTTTT.